The 5 T cell receptor beta chains listed next were all sequenced from one sample in a study of beta chain features in type 1 diabetes. The study reverse transcribed the entire isolated RNA, so it sequenced expressed TCRB transcripts. The method was immunoSEQ multiplex PCR; TCRdb's version includes in-frame clones alone and lacks a portion of them. The sample shows almost 350,000 clones, under 8.5% of them seen only once. Sequencing was carried out using central memory CD4+ T cells from blood. The receptors were gathered from a woman aged 18-30 years in good health.

This clone has only a few counts. The chain has TRBV7-3 and TRBJ1-4; D unclear. V was clipped by 5 bases and J by 0 bases, with 4 bases between them. Germline assignment: CDR1 SGHTA and CDR2 FQGTGA. The CDR3 has 13 residues. This CDR3 is CASSLATNEKLFF. The CDR3 region has the DNA TGTGCCAGCAGCCTTGCAACTAATGAAAAACTGTTTTTT.

The chain is built from TRBV7-8 and TRBJ2-7; a weak D match, TRBD2 (5 bases). Germline V lookup: CDR1 SGHVS, CDR2 FQNEAQ. This CDR3 comprises 12 residues. With 3 bases removed from V and 5 bases from J, the gap between germline ends came to 8 bases. The CDR3 nucleotides are TGTGCCAGCAGCTTCGGACTGGACGAGCAGTACTTC. Protein product: CASSFGLDEQYF.

CDR3 protein: CASSLGFLYGYTF. The CDR3 DNA reads TGTGCCAGCAGTTTGGGATTCCTCTATGGCTACACCTTC. This sequence joins TRBV6-5 and TRBJ1-2; no clear D. CDR3 length: 13 residues. Germline CDR1 is MNHEY and CDR2 is SVGAGI. The V gene lost 4 bases and the J gene lost 4 bases, with 10 bases spanning the gap.

This clone was counted between two and nine times. The chain has TRBV15 and TRBJ2-1, with 8 bases fitting TRBD1. This CDR3 region has 14 residues. From germline, CDR1 is LNHNV and CDR2 YYDKDF (reference sequence). V gave up 3 bases and J gave up 7 bases; unmatched junction bases: 5. CDR3 in amino acids: CATSRTDRENEQFF. The DNA of the CDR3 is TGTGCCACCAGCAGGACGGACAGGGAGAATGAGCAGTTCTTC.

The chain joins TRBV7-2 to TRBJ2-1, with D perhaps TRBD2 (6 bases). The CDR3 loop spans 17 amino acids. The V end lost 5 bases, the J end lost 6 bases, and 23 bases lay between the germline ends. Germline lookup yields CDR1 SGHTA and CDR2 FQGNSA. The CDR3, as DNA: TGTGCCAGCAGCGCGCGATACGGGACTTTCTATGGCAATGAGCAGTTCTTC. This sequence encodes CASSARYGTFYGNEQFF. Using reference TRBV7-2 and TRBJ2-1 for the parts outside the CDR3, the full variable domain is GAGVSQSPSNKVTEKGKDVELRCDPISGHTALYWYRQSLGQGLEFLIYFQGNSAPDKSGLPSDRFSAERTGGSVSTLTIQRTQQEDSAVYLCASSARYGTFYGNEQFFGPGTRLTVL.